This TCR beta chain was observed in a study of post-analysis software for immune sequencing data. Study-wide results and limits: Controls showed lower frequencies than patients for roughly five TRBV segments, and TRBV5-6, TRBV5-1 and TRBV20-1 were among these.

Unique molecular identifiers tagged the TCR beta cDNA libraries. TCRdb reprocessed the PCR reads with MiXCR, giving one entry per CDR3 protein. This sample has 350,000 to 500,000 distinct CDR3 sequences, with about 40% found just once. Concerning this clonotype itself: Its matching antigen is unknown.

The CDR3 runs 17 residues. Germline V CDR1 and CDR2: MGHRA, YSYEKL. V lost 2 bases to trimming and J lost 0 bases, with 11 bases between them. Input material: blood. This receptor was identified in a girl aged 2-10 years with multiple sclerosis. This rearrangement joins TRBV4-1 to TRBJ1-6; D is ambiguous. In nucleotides, the CDR3 is TGCGCCAGCAGCCAATTTACCGAGAGCTCCTATAATTCACCCCTCCACTTT. As protein: CASSQFTESSYNSPLHF.